Listed below are T cell receptor beta chains from one sample, sequenced in a study of molecular identifiers for immune sequencing clone quantification. TCRdb re-derived calls from the PCR reads in MiXCR, one entry per CDR3 protein. Seen here are 70,000 to 95,000 distinct CDR3 sequences, 15% to 20% observed once, and the top ten hold 0.7% to 0.95%. Sequencing was performed on naive CD8+ T cells from blood, with Jurkat cell RNA spiked in. The receptor set was obtained from a human donor in good health. Some libraries in this study had Jurkat cell RNA spiked in. The CDR3 runs from the conserved cysteine through the conserved F or W. D genes are given only for firm matches. Where a row states a size, it is once, few, many or the class of an expanded clone; other rows omit it.

D	V	J	size	CDR3	DNA
TRBD2	TRBV7-9	TRBJ2-5	many	CASSPGVAGRETQYF	TGTGCCAGCAGCCCGGGAGTAGCGGGTCGGGAGACCCAGTACTTC
-	TRBV20-1	TRBJ1-4	many	CSAREVRGEKLFF	TGCAGTGCTAGAGAGGTCCGAGGCGAAAAACTGTTTTTT
TRBD1	TRBV5-1	TRBJ1-1	many	CASSPGTGALNTEAFF	TGCGCCAGCAGCCCGGGGACAGGGGCTCTGAACACTGAAGCTTTCTTT
-	TRBV30	TRBJ1-1	-	CAWSTEGVDTEAFF	TGTGCCTGGAGTACAGAGGGGGTGGACACTGAAGCTTTCTTT
-	TRBV12-3/TRBV12-4	TRBJ1-4	many	CASSRWGNEKLFF	TGTGCCAGCAGCAGATGGGGAAATGAAAAACTGTTTTTT
TRBD1	TRBV19	TRBJ1-1	many	CASSPRDRGLGAEAFF	TGTGCCAGTAGTCCCCGGGACAGGGGGCTGGGTGCTGAAGCTTTCTTT
-	TRBV4-1	TRBJ1-2	many	CASSQGPQGANYGYTF	TGCGCCAGCAGCCAAGGGCCACAGGGAGCTAACTATGGCTACACCTTC
-	TRBV27	TRBJ2-3	many	CASSFGDWDTRYF	TGTGCCAGCAGTTTCGGTGACTGGGATACGCGGTATTTT
-	TRBV20-1	TRBJ2-4	-	CSSRGAAKNIQYF	TGCAGTTCGAGGGGGGCAGCCAAAAACATTCAGTACTTC
TRBD1	TRBV3-1	TRBJ1-1	many	CASSEAGGRTEAFF	TGTGCCAGCAGTGAAGCAGGGGGGAGGACTGAAGCTTTCTTT
-	TRBV7-9	TRBJ2-1	-	CASSSTLSAYNAHGQFF	TGTGCCAGCAGCTCCACACTATCCGCGTACAATGCCCATGGGCAGTTCTTC
-	TRBV4-1	TRBJ2-3	few	CASSQARGTDTQYF	TGCGCCAGCAGCCAAGCACGGGGCACAGATACGCAGTATTTT
-	TRBV7-9	TRBJ2-2	many	CASSHNTGELFF	TGTGCCAGCAGCCACAACACCGGGGAGCTGTTTTTT
TRBD1	TRBV7-6	TRBJ2-5	few	CASRPTGGGTQYF	TGTGCCAGCAGACCGACAGGGGGTGGGACCCAGTACTTC
-	TRBV15	TRBJ2-3	many	CATSPRGTDTQYF	TGTGCCACCAGCCCTAGAGGCACAGATACGCAGTATTTT
TRBD2	TRBV7-9	TRBJ2-1	many	CASSLGIAGGPSYNEQFF	TGTGCCAGCAGCTTAGGAATAGCGGGAGGGCCATCCTACAATGAGCAGTTCTTC
-	TRBV12-3/TRBV12-4	TRBJ2-1	many	CASRGAANEQFF	TGTGCCAGTAGGGGGGCCGCTAATGAGCAGTTCTTC
TRBD2	TRBV30	TRBJ2-7	-	CAWSVIGIGRAGYEQYF	TGTGCCTGGAGTGTAATAGGGATCGGGAGGGCCGGTTACGAGCAGTACTTC
TRBD1	TRBV6-5	TRBJ1-4	many	CASSYSKTGGVDEKLFF	TGTGCCAGCAGTTACTCAAAGACAGGGGGCGTAGATGAAAAACTGTTTTTT
TRBD2	TRBV7-9	TRBJ2-3	many	CASSLVAGGGPTDTQYF	TGTGCCAGCAGCCTCGTAGCGGGAGGAGGACCCACAGATACGCAGTATTTT
TRBD1	TRBV27	TRBJ2-7	-	CASSLIKVGGAGYEQYF	TGTGCCAGCAGTTTAATTAAGGTAGGGGGCGCCGGCTACGAGCAGTACTTC
TRBD2	TRBV6-6	TRBJ2-3	many	CASSTGLAGFSTDTQYF	TGTGCCAGCAGCACAGGACTAGCGGGCTTTAGCACAGATACGCAGTATTTT
TRBD2	TRBV7-2	TRBJ2-7	many	CASRPDLAGAYEQYF	TGTGCCAGCAGACCTGATTTAGCGGGGGCCTACGAGCAGTACTTC